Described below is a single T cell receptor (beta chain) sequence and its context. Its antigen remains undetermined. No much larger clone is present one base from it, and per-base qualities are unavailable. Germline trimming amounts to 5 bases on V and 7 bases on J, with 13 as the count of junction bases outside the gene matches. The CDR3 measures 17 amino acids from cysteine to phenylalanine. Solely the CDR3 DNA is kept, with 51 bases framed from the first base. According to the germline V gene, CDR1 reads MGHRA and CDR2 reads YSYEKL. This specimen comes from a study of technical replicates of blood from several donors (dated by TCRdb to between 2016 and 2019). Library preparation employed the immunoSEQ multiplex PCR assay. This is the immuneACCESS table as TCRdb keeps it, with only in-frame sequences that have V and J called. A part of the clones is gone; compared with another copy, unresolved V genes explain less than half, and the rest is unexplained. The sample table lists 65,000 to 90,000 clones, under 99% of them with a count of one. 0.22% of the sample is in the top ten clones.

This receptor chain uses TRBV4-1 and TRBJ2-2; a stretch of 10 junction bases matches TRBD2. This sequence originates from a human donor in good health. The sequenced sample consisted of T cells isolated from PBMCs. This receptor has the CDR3 CASSSRSGRARDGELFF. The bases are TGCGCCAGCAGCTCCAGAAGCGGGAGGGCCAGGGACGGGGAGCTGTTTTTT.